This T cell receptor beta chain was profiled in a study of blood T cells in healthy people across ages. Alongside a J-beta primer mix, a sample-barcoded 5' primer served in a second PCR lasting roughly 7 to 12 cycles. Each cDNA molecule was tagged by a template-switch adaptor with 12 random nucleotides. TCRdb reanalysed the 5' RACE reads using MiXCR and keeps one entry per CDR3 protein. The repertoire includes 650,000 or so distinct CDR3 sequences, over 40% of them detected once, and roughly 13% sits in the top ten. Comment on this clonotype: The junction does not match germline at one end; this may be a read error.

The CDR3 consists of 14 residues. The germline V gene has CDR1 DFQATT and CDR2 SNEGSKA (reference sequence). The rearrangement links TRBV20-1 to TRBJ1-5; perhaps TRBD1 as D (6 bases). The source is a woman over 75 in good health. The specimen sequenced was blood. The CDR3 DNA sequence: TGCAGTGCCAGAGGGGGGACACCTAATCAGCCCCAGCATTTT. This translates into CSARGGTPNQPQHF.